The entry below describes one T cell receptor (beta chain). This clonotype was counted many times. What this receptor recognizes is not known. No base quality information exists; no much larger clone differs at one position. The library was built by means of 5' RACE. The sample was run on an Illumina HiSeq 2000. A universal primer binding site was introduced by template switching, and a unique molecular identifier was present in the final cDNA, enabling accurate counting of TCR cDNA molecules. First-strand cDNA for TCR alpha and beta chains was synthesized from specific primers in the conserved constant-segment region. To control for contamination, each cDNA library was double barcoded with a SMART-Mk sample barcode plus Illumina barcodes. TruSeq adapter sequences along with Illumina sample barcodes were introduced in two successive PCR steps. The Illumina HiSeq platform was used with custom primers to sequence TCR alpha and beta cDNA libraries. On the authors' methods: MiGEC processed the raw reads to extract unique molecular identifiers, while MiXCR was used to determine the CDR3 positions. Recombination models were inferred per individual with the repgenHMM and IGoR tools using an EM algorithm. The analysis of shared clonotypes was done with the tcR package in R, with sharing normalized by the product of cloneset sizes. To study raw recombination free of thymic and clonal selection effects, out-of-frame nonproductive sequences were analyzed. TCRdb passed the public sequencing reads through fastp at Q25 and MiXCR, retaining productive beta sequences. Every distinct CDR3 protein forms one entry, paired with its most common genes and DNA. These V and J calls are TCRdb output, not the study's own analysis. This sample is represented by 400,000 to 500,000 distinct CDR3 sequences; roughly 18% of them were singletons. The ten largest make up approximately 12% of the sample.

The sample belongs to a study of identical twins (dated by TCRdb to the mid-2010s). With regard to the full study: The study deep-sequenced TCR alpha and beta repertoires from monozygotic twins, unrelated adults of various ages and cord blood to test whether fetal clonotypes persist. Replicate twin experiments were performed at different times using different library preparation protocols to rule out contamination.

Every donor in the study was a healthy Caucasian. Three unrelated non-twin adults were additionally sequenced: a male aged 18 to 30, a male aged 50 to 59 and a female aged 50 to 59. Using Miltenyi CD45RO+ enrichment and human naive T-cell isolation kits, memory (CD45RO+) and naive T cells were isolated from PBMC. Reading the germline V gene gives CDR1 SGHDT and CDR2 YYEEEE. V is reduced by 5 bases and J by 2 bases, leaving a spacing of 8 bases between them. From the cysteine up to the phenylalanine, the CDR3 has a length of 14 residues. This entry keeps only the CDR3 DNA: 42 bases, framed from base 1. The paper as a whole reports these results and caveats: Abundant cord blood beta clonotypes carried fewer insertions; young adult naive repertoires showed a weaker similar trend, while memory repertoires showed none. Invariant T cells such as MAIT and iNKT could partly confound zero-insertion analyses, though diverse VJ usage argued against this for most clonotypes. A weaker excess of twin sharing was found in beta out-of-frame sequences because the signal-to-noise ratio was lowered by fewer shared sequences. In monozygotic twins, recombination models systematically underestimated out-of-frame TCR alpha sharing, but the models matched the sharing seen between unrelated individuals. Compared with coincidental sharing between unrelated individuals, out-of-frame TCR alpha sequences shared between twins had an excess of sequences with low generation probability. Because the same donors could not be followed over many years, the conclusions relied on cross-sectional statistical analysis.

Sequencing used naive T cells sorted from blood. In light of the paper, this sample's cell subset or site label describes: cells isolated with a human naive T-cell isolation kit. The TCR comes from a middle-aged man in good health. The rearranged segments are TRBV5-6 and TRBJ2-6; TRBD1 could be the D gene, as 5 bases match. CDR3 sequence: CASSVGAGANVLTF. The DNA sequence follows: TGTGCCAGCAGTGTAGGGGCTGGGGCCAACGTCCTGACTTTC.